A selection of T cell receptor beta chains follows, all from one sample in a study of blood T cell repertoires in COVID-19. Using immunoSEQ multiplex PCR, the repertoire was profiled, and TCRdb retains in-frame clones only, with some absent. This table holds approximately 65,000 clones, roughly 70% found once. Sequences were obtained from PBMCs or T cells enriched from blood (not recorded which). Source of these receptors: a woman aged 55 to 70 who had been exposed to COVID-19. The CDR3 runs from the conserved cysteine through the conserved F or W. D genes are given only for firm matches. Clone size is stated in some rows and not others, as once, few, many or a class when expanded.

clone_size j_call v_call d_call cdr3_aa cdr3_nt
NA TRBJ1-5 TRBV19 NA CASSNRVLPYQPQHF TGTGCCAGTTCAAACCGAGTTCTACCTTATCAGCCCCAGCATTTT
few TRBJ1-2 TRBV5-6 NA CASSPEPGNHIYGYTF TGTGCCAGCAGCCCCGAACCAGGGAATCATATCTATGGCTACACCTTC
NA TRBJ1-5 TRBV2 TRBD1 CASRGTGGGNQPQHF TGTGCCAGCAGAGGGACAGGGGGAGGCAATCAGCCCCAGCATTTT
few TRBJ2-5 TRBV5-4 TRBD1 CASSPGTGQETQYF TGTGCCAGCAGCCCCGGGACAGGACAAGAGACCCAGTACTTC
once TRBJ2-7 TRBV29-1 NA CSVVDIGFEQYF TGCAGCGTTGTGGATATCGGGTTCGAGCAGTACTTC
once TRBJ2-7 TRBV3-1/TRBV3-2 NA CASSRGRVGEQYF TGTGCCAGCAGCCGGGGGCGTGTAGGCGAGCAGTACTTC
NA TRBJ2-1 TRBV7-2 NA CASSLDGNEQFF TGTGCCAGCAGCTTAGACGGCAATGAGCAGTTCTTC
NA TRBJ1-5 TRBV28 TRBD1 CASIPYRGSNQPQHF TGTGCCAGCATCCCCTACAGGGGAAGCAATCAGCCCCAGCATTTT
few TRBJ2-7 TRBV29-1 TRBD2 CSIGTSRYEQYF TGCAGCATAGGGACTAGCCGGTACGAGCAGTACTTC
NA TRBJ1-2 TRBV28 TRBD1 CASSAGQGVLYGYTF TGTGCCAGCAGTGCGGGACAGGGGGTTTTATATGGCTACACCTTC
few TRBJ1-1 TRBV28 TRBD1 CASNSPGTGNGRTEAFF TGTGCCAGCAACTCCCCCGGGACAGGGAACGGGCGCACTGAAGCTTTCTTT
NA TRBJ2-1 TRBV7-9 TRBD2 CASSWEGVSYEQFF TGTGCCAGCAGCTGGGAGGGTGTATCGTATGAGCAGTTCTTC
NA TRBJ2-1 TRBV5-1 NA CASRQAFGNEQFF TGCGCCAGCCGACAGGCATTTGGGAATGAGCAGTTCTTC
few TRBJ2-7 TRBV30 NA CAWSTEGVFASYEQYF TGTGCCTGGAGTACTGAGGGAGTTTTCGCGTCCTACGAGCAGTACTTC
NA TRBJ1-3 TRBV5-5 NA CASSSSVELKAGNTIYF TGTGCCAGCAGCTCATCTGTGGAGCTAAAAGCCGGAAACACCATATATTTT
NA TRBJ2-3 TRBV30 TRBD2 CAQSSGHFQDTQYF TGTGCCCAATCTAGCGGCCATTTTCAAGATACGCAGTATTTT
NA TRBJ1-5 TRBV5-5 NA CASSLQGGPQHF TGTGCCAGCAGCTTGCAGGGCGGGCCCCAGCATTTT
few TRBJ1-1 TRBV18 NA CASSPQGGVGNTEAFF TGTGCCAGCTCACCACAGGGAGGGGTAGGGAACACTGAAGCTTTCTTT
NA TRBJ2-1 TRBV3-1/TRBV3-2 TRBD2 CASAASGGVNQVGNEQFF TGTGCCAGCGCAGCTAGCGGGGGGGTAAATCAGGTAGGGAATGAGCAGTTCTTC
NA TRBJ2-2 TRBV29-1 TRBD2 CSVETSGSWTGELFF TGCAGCGTTGAGACTAGCGGGAGTTGGACCGGGGAGCTGTTTTTT
NA TRBJ2-3 TRBV10-1 TRBD2 CASRVRGECTDTQYF TGCGCCAGCAGGGTTCGGGGGGAATGCACAGATACGCAGTATTTT
NA TRBJ1-1 TRBV19 TRBD1 CASSMAGGMNTEAFF TGTGCCAGTAGTATGGCAGGGGGTATGAACACTGAAGCTTTCTTT
NA TRBJ1-3 TRBV5-6 NA CASSFGGNTIYF TGTGCCAGCAGCTTCGGTGGAAACACCATATATTTT
NA TRBJ1-1 TRBV9 TRBD1 CASSVAGQGEAFF TGTGCCAGCAGCGTAGCTGGACAGGGAGAAGCTTTCTTT
NA TRBJ1-6 TRBV19 NA CASTKGRRESPLHF TGTGCCAGTACCAAAGGACGGAGGGAGTCTCCCCTCCACTTT
NA TRBJ1-1 TRBV30 TRBD1 CAWTKTGGTEAFF TGTGCCTGGACTAAAACAGGGGGCACTGAAGCTTTCTTT
NA TRBJ1-4 TRBV19 NA CASSRQVARNEKLFF TGTGCCAGTAGCCGACAGGTGGCGCGAAATGAAAAACTGTTTTTT
many TRBJ1-1 TRBV5-6 TRBD1 CASSQTGDDRDSAFF TGTGCCAGCAGCCAAACAGGGGATGACAGGGATTCGGCTTTCTTT
NA TRBJ1-1 TRBV4-2 NA CASSQDSLANTEAFF TGTGCCAGCAGCCAAGATAGTTTAGCTAACACTGAAGCTTTCTTT
many TRBJ1-2 TRBV29-1 NA CSVQEPTFFYGYTF TGCAGCGTGCAGGAACCTACTTTCTTCTATGGCTACACCTTC
NA TRBJ2-1 TRBV5-4 TRBD2 CASSLQREYNEQFF TGTGCCAGCAGCTTGCAGCGGGAGTACAATGAGCAGTTCTTC
NA TRBJ2-1 TRBV28 NA CASSRGVSVSYNEQFF TGTGCCAGCAGCAGAGGAGTTAGTGTATCCTACAATGAGCAGTTCTTC
NA TRBJ1-3 TRBV19 TRBD1 CASSIKPSDRAGNTIYF TGTGCCAGTAGTATTAAACCATCTGACAGGGCTGGAAACACCATATATTTT
NA TRBJ2-2 TRBV24-1 NA CATSDRGQSPCFF TGTGCCACCAGTGACCGAGGACAGTCCCCTTGTTTTTTT
NA TRBJ2-7 TRBV30 TRBD1 CAWSDGQGRAEQYF TGTGCCTGGAGTGACGGACAGGGTAGGGCCGAGCAGTACTTC
once TRBJ1-6 TRBV9 NA CASSMRDQNSPLHF TGTGCCAGCAGCATGCGGGACCAAAATTCACCCCTCCACTTT
NA TRBJ1-1 TRBV9 TRBD1 CASSARDSTEAFF TGTGCCAGCAGCGCCCGGGACAGCACTGAAGCTTTCTTT
many TRBJ2-2 TRBV3-1/TRBV3-2 NA CASSQERGRESGELFF TGTGCCAGCAGCCAAGAGAGGGGGAGAGAATCCGGGGAGCTGTTTTTT
NA TRBJ1-5 TRBV5-4 NA CASSLGGLGNQPQHF TGTGCCAGCAGCTTGGGGGGACTAGGCAATCAGCCCCAGCATTTT
NA TRBJ1-5 TRBV7-2 TRBD1 CASSYNRGSNQPQHF TGTGCCAGCAGCTATAACAGGGGTAGCAATCAGCCCCAGCATTTT
once TRBJ2-1 TRBV19 TRBD1 CASSSRDRGRREQFF TGTGCCAGTAGTTCTCGGGACAGGGGGCGGCGTGAGCAGTTCTTC
NA TRBJ2-5 TRBV5-1 TRBD2 CASSLAGVETQYF TGCGCCAGCAGCCTAGCGGGTGTGGAGACCCAGTACTTC
NA TRBJ2-1 TRBV11-2 TRBD2 CASSSQSTSGPYNEQFF TGTGCCAGCAGCTCACAGAGCACTAGCGGTCCCTACAATGAGCAGTTCTTC
NA TRBJ2-3 TRBV2 TRBD2 CASTRQSAGGRTDTQYF TGTGCCAGCACCCGCCAGTCGGCGGGAGGTAGGACAGATACGCAGTATTTT
NA TRBJ2-3 TRBV11-2 NA CASSNRLPTDTQYF TGTGCCAGCAGCAACCGACTCCCCACAGATACGCAGTATTTT
NA TRBJ1-2 TRBV15 NA CATRGPQDGYTF TGTGCCACCAGGGGCCCCCAGGATGGCTACACCTTC
NA TRBJ2-5 TRBV5-1 TRBD1 CASSAGTGPQETQYF TGCGCCAGCAGCGCCGGGACAGGGCCACAAGAGACCCAGTACTTC
NA TRBJ2-7 TRBV12-5 NA CASGPPVVVLSEQYF TGTGCTAGTGGTCCCCCCGTTGTTGTCTTGAGCGAGCAGTACTTC
NA TRBJ2-7 TRBV7-6 NA CASSLAGSYEQYF TGTGCCAGCAGCTTAGCCGGGAGCTACGAGCAGTACTTC
NA TRBJ2-3 TRBV5-1 TRBD1 CASSPDRSPTDTQYF TGCGCCAGCAGCCCGGACAGGTCCCCCACAGATACGCAGTATTTT
NA TRBJ2-3 TRBV10-2 NA CATRMTPGLTDTQYF TGCGCCACCCGAATGACTCCGGGATTAACAGATACGCAGTATTTT
NA TRBJ2-3 TRBV4-2 TRBD2 CASSPRTSGPSTDTQYF TGTGCCAGCAGCCCTAGGACTAGCGGACCTAGCACAGATACGCAGTATTTT
once TRBJ2-1 TRBV30 TRBD2 CAWSLTSYEQFF TGTGCCTGGAGTCTGACTAGCTATGAGCAGTTCTTC
NA TRBJ1-6 TRBV30 NA CAWSTRTALHF TGTGCCTGGAGTACCCGGACAGCGCTCCACTTT
once TRBJ2-5 TRBV5-1 TRBD2 CASSLAASGRTETQYF TGCGCCAGCAGCTTGGCGGCTAGCGGGAGGACGGAGACCCAGTACTTC
NA TRBJ2-7 TRBV5-1 TRBD1 CASKEGQGYEQYF TGCGCCAGCAAGGAAGGACAGGGCTACGAGCAGTACTTC
NA TRBJ1-2 TRBV7-9 NA CASSFPGRVDYGYTF TGTGCCAGCAGCTTTCCTGGCAGGGTCGACTATGGCTACACCTTC
NA TRBJ1-3 TRBV11-2 TRBD1 CASSSRQGRPGNTIYF TGTGCCAGCAGCTCAAGACAGGGTCGCCCTGGAAACACCATATATTTT
NA TRBJ1-2 TRBV2 NA CASGSPLGGYTF TGTGCCAGCGGGAGTCCCCTCGGTGGCTACACCTTC
NA TRBJ2-7 TRBV10-2 NA CASSDRTVLSYEQYF TGCGCCAGCAGTGACCGGACAGTACTTTCCTACGAGCAGTACTTC